A single sample gave rise to the 5 T cell receptor beta chains below, sequenced in a study of CD8 T cells in ankylosing spondylitis (dated by TCRdb to 2015 to 2018). The library came from 5' RACE. TCRdb records Illumina HiSeq 2500 as the sequencer. TCRdb itself trimmed the public reads at Q25 with fastp, ran MiXCR and retained productive beta chains. All rows with the same CDR3 protein become a single entry with the most common DNA and genes. The sample has about 220,000 distinct CDR3 sequences on record, roughly 26% of them singletons. Jointly, the top ten make up 5% to 7.5% of the sample. Sequencing was done on a sample of blood, either unsorted or a sorted T cell fraction (not recorded which). The receptor set was obtained from a male donor with ankylosing spondylitis or in good health (not recorded which).

The rearrangement joins TRBV15 to TRBJ2-7; D might be TRBD1 (5 bases). The CDR3 totals 16 residues. Trimming cost V 1 base and J 0 bases, with 13 bases left between them. CDR1 and CDR2 (germline): LNHNV, YYDKDF (reference sequence). CDR3 sequence reads: CATSRARGSSSYEQYF. Written as DNA, the CDR3 is TGTGCCACCAGCAGAGCTAGGGGCAGTAGCTCCTACGAGCAGTACTTC.

This clonotype was observed a handful of times. This chain connects TRBV5-1 to TRBJ2-7, with a possible D match to TRBD2 (5 bases). The CDR3 covers 14 residues. V gave up 4 bases and J gave up 2 bases, with 13 bases separating them. Germline CDR1 reads SGHRS; CDR2 reads YFSETQ. Here the CDR3 reads CASSAATSTYEQYF. Written as DNA, the CDR3 is TGCGCCAGCAGCGCCGCTACTAGTACCTACGAGCAGTACTTC.

The sample holds a few counts of this clonotype. The rearrangement links TRBV20-1 to TRBJ2-7; 9 bases agree with TRBD1. The CDR3 has 15 amino acids. The V and J ends lost 6 bases and 0 bases, in that order; junction bases with no gene match: 9. Germline CDR1 DFQATT, CDR2 SNEGSKA (reference sequence). The CDR3 DNA reads as TGCAGTGCAACAGGGGACAGGGAGAGCTCCTACGAGCAGTACTTC. Its translation is CSATGDRESSYEQYF.

This clonotype occurred many times. The CDR3 DNA reads TGTGCCAGCAGGGAGGGGAGGGGGACTGAAGCTTTCTTT. This codes for CASREGRGTEAFF. The chain employs TRBV2 and TRBJ1-1; D is possibly TRBD1 (6 bases). Per germline, CDR1 SNHLY and CDR2 FYNNEI. Between the trimmed V and J ends, which lost 6 bases and 5 bases, there was a span of 13 bases. This CDR3 is 13 amino acids long.

This clonotype came up a few times. The V gene is TRBV20-1, the J gene TRBJ2-1, with 7 bases identical to TRBD2. V shed 5 bases, J shed 5 bases, and the junction held 9 bases outside the gene matches. The CDR3 consists of 14 residues. CDR1 and CDR2 (germline): DFQATT, SNEGSKA (reference sequence). DNA for the CDR3: TGCAGTGCTCCGACGGAGCGGGGTAACAATGAGCAGTTCTTC. It codes for CSAPTERGNNEQFF.